The rows below give T cell receptor beta chains drawn from one sample of a study of response to subunit inactivated influenza vaccine. TCRdb passed the RT-PCR reads through MiXCR, listing each CDR3 protein once. Of around 470,000 distinct CDR3 sequences listed, approximately 6.9% were seen once; the top ten hold 10% to 15%. This specimen consisted of PBMCs from blood, obtained about 24 months after vaccination. The receptors were sampled from a man between 45 and 75 years old who received an inactivated influenza vaccine. CDR3s include the opening cysteine and the closing phenylalanine or tryptophan. The order of the fields is clone size, V gene, J gene, D gene, CDR3 protein, CDR3 DNA. The D gene is left open where the match is weak. Expanded clones get a size class; other rows say once, few or many, or leave the size out.

>many|TRBV7-9|TRBJ2-3|NA
CASSKDSRDTQYF
TGTGCCAGCAGCAAAGACAGCCGAGATACGCAGTATTTT
>NA|TRBV28|TRBJ2-1|NA
CASSLADYPYNEQFF
TGTGCCAGCAGTTTAGCGGACTACCCTTACAATGAGCAGTTCTTC
>few|TRBV6-2/TRBV6-3|TRBJ1-2|NA
CASSTIRASINYGYTF
TGTGCCAGCAGTACCATTAGGGCCTCTATCAACTATGGCTACACCTTC
>many|TRBV7-6|TRBJ1-5|TRBD1
CASSLRQGSNQPQHF
TGTGCCAGCAGCTTGAGACAGGGAAGCAATCAGCCCCAGCATTTT
>NA|TRBV20-1|TRBJ1-1|NA
CSARGGITEAFF
TGCAGTGCTAGAGGGGGCATCACTGAAGCTTTCTTT
>many|TRBV7-9|TRBJ2-7|TRBD2
CASSLSLAGAVDEQYF
TGTGCCAGCAGCTTATCACTAGCGGGAGCGGTGGACGAGCAGTACTTC
>many|TRBV12-3/TRBV12-4|TRBJ2-1|TRBD2
CASSASGAAVSYNEQFF
TGTGCCAGCAGTGCTAGCGGGGCGGCCGTCTCCTACAATGAGCAGTTCTTC
>NA|TRBV28|TRBJ1-5|NA
CASSLGYGIQPQHF
TGTGCCAGCAGTTTAGGATACGGCATTCAGCCCCAGCATTTT
>many|TRBV20-1|TRBJ2-2|NA
CSAPMAGELFF
TGCAGTGCCCCTATGGCCGGGGAGCTGTTTTTT
>NA|TRBV10-3|TRBJ2-1|TRBD2
CAALTSGGGNEQFF
TGTGCCGCACTGACTAGCGGGGGAGGGAATGAGCAGTTCTTC
>NA|TRBV6-1|TRBJ1-6|NA
CASRVGRNSSPLHF
TGTGCCAGCAGGGTGGGACGGAATTCGTCACCCCTCCACTTT
>many|TRBV28|TRBJ2-7|NA
CASREQARYSYEQYF
TGTGCCAGCAGAGAACAAGCCCGATACTCCTACGAGCAGTACTTC
>NA|TRBV7-2|TRBJ2-7|NA
CASSRSGTPYEQYF
TGTGCCAGCAGCCGTAGCGGTACCCCCTACGAGCAGTACTTC
>NA|TRBV7-2|TRBJ2-3|NA
CASSLWSSTSTDTQYF
TGTGCCAGCAGCTTATGGTCTAGCACTAGCACAGATACGCAGTATTTT
>many|TRBV6-2/TRBV6-3|TRBJ1-2|TRBD1
CASRSTGGYGYTF
TGTGCCAGCAGATCTACAGGGGGCTATGGCTACACCTTC
>few|TRBV12-3/TRBV12-4|TRBJ2-1|TRBD1
CASNLAPGQGALNEQFF
TGTGCCAGCAATTTGGCTCCGGGACAGGGGGCTCTCAATGAGCAGTTCTTC
>few|TRBV7-2|TRBJ2-1|NA
CASSLRQALSYNEQFF
TGTGCCAGCAGCTTAAGACAGGCGCTCTCCTACAATGAGCAGTTCTTC
>few|TRBV6-5|TRBJ2-7|TRBD1
CASSYSPVGTGAYEQYF
TGTGCCAGCAGTTACTCCCCGGTCGGGACAGGGGCCTACGAGCAGTACTTC
>NA|TRBV20-1|TRBJ2-2|NA
CSASLPNTGELFF
TGCAGTGCTAGTCTTCCGAACACCGGGGAGCTGTTTTTT
>NA|TRBV20-1|TRBJ2-7|NA
CSARDPRLGGQYF
TGCAGTGCTAGAGATCCCAGATTGGGGGGGCAGTACTTC
>few|TRBV5-5|TRBJ2-6|NA
CASSLAAGRSGANVLTF
TGTGCCAGCAGCTTGGCGGCAGGCCGCTCTGGGGCCAACGTCCTGACTTTC
>many|TRBV4-3|TRBJ2-7|TRBD1
CASSRWGTGAYEQYF
TGCGCCAGCAGCCGATGGGGGACAGGGGCCTACGAGCAGTACTTC
>few|TRBV6-1|TRBJ2-1|TRBD1
CASSPRTGAASSYNEQFF
TGTGCCAGCAGTCCCCGGACAGGGGCCGCAAGCTCCTACAATGAGCAGTTCTTC